The sequence of this T cell receptor beta chain was determined in a study of blood T cell repertoires in COVID-19. TCRdb's copy holds only in-frame clones and misses some; the assay was immunoSEQ multiplex PCR. The sample holds around 380,000 clones, roughly 80% seen once. Sequences were obtained from peripheral blood. The source is a human donor with acute or convalescent COVID-19. The donor label of this sample is uncertain.

CDR3 in amino acids: CAWRGGWGSGNTIYF. CDR3 coding DNA: TGTGCCTGGAGAGGAGGTTGGGGCTCTGGAAACACCATATATTTT. This chain joins TRBV30 and TRBJ1-3; no clear D gene. The CDR3 spans 15 residues. Deletions cut 3 bases from V and 0 bases from J, with 12 bases between. Germline V gives CDR1 GTSNPN, CDR2 SVGIG (reference sequence).